The present T cell receptor beta chain was sequenced within a study of T-cell reconstitution after alpha-beta-depleted transplantation in children. In this sample, this clonotype turned up many times. Preparation of the TCRbeta library used unique molecular identifiers. MiXCR was run by TCRdb on the PCR reads, yielding one entry per CDR3 protein. This sample yields approximately 210,000 distinct CDR3 sequences, of which about a sixth are seen a single time; 43% belongs to the top ten. Sequencing used PBMCs, mostly from graft donor cells, obtained 360 days after TCRalphabeta/CD19-depleted stem cell transplant. The TCR was taken from a male patient aged 2-9 years who had a stem cell transplant for acute lymphoblastic leukemia, so the T cells may come from the graft donor.

In nucleotides, the CDR3 is TGCAGTGCTAGTATCCGGGGGGCGGACCAAGAGACCCAGTACTTC. Its protein is CSASIRGADQETQYF. The chain has TRBV20-1 and TRBJ2-5; D might be TRBD2 (7 bases). This CDR3 is built from 15 residues. Germline CDR1 reads DFQATT; CDR2 reads SNEGSKA (reference sequence). Trimming took 3 bases from V and 0 from J, leaving 14 bases between them.